This T cell receptor beta chain was identified during a study of CD8 T cells in ankylosing spondylitis. Study-level points and caveats: Ankylosing spondylitis blood appeared to carry a characteristic TCR beta motif of fewer than 10 highly homologous variants. Some motif variants were previously reported in reactive arthritis synovial fluid and blood. Within matched ankylosing spondylitis synovial fluid, disease-linked clones were reportedly significantly enriched. Peripheral blood samples showed relatively rare disease-linked clones, and these clones were CD8+.

Preparation of TCR beta libraries was done by quantitative 5'-RACE with molecular barcodes. TCRdb reanalysed the 5' RACE reads using MiXCR and keeps one entry per CDR3 protein. The table includes hundreds of thousands of distinct CDR3 sequences, 25% to 30% detected once. The CDR3 is 13 amino acids. Germline lookup yields CDR1 DFQATT and CDR2 SNEGSKA (reference sequence). V was trimmed by 6 bases and J by 4 bases, leaving 14 bases between them. In regard to this clonotype: The antigen is undetermined.

The receptor's source is a male donor with ankylosing spondylitis. Material for sequencing was blood, either unsorted or a sorted T cell fraction (not recorded which). The chain links TRBV20-1 to TRBJ2-3; either TRBD1 or TRBD2 may supply D (5 bases each). In nucleotides, the CDR3 is TGCAGTGCCCGCGGTTCGGGACCAGATACGCAGTATTTT. This sequence encodes CSARGSGPDTQYF.